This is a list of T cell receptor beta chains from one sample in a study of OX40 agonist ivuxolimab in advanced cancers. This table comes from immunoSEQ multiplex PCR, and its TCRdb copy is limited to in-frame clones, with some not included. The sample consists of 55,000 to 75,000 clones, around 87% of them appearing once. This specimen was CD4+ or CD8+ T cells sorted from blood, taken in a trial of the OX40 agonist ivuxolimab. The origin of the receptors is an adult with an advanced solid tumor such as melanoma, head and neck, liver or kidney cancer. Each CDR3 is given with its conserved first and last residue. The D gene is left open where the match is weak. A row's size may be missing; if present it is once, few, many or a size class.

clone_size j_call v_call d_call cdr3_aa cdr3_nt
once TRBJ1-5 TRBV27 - CASSPTPGTPNQPQHF TGTGCCAGCAGTCCAACTCCCGGGACACCAAATCAGCCCCAGCATTTT
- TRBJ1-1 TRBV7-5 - CVRSGRLTFQGLNTEAFF TGTGTCAGAAGCGGGCGTCTTACCTTCCAGGGACTTAACACTGAAGCTTTCTTT
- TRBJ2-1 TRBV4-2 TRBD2 CASSQEAGEQFNEQFF TGTGCCAGCAGCCAGGAAGCGGGAGAACAGTTCAATGAGCAGTTCTTC
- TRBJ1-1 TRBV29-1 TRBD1 CSGGQGAGRMNTEAFF TGCAGCGGCGGACAGGGGGCAGGAAGAATGAACACTGAAGCTTTCTTT
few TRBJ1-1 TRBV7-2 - CASSLAGKTEAFF TGTGCCAGCAGCTTAGCAGGGAAGACTGAAGCTTTCTTT
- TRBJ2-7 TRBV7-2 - CASSLRTPGAYEQYF TGTGCCAGCAGCCTAAGGACCCCGGGAGCCTACGAGCAGTACTTC
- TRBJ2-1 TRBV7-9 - CASSHVGNEQFF TGTGCCAGCAGCCATGTGGGGAATGAGCAGTTCTTC
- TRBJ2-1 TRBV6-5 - CASSYGGAHNEQFF TGTGCCAGCAGTTACGGGGGGGCCCACAATGAGCAGTTCTTC
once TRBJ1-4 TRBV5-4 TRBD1 CASSSPAGGREKLFF TGTGCCAGCAGCTCGCCCGCAGGGGGCAGGGAAAAACTGTTTTTT
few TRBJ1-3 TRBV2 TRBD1 CASSMGQMTNTIYF TGTGCCAGCAGTATGGGACAGATGACAAACACCATATATTTT
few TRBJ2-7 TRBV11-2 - CASSSITYEQYF TGTGCCAGCAGCTCAATCACCTACGAGCAGTACTTC
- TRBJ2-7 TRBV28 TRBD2 CASLGTSEISYEQYF TGTGCCAGTCTGGGGACTAGCGAAATTTCCTACGAGCAGTACTTC
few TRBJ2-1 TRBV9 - CASSLDLGSYNEQFF TGTGCCAGCAGCCTCGATTTAGGCTCCTACAATGAGCAGTTCTTC
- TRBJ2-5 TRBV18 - CASSPAASQETQYF TGTGCCAGCTCACCGGCAGCCAGCCAAGAGACCCAGTACTTC
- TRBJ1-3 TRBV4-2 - CASSRGTSGNTIYF TGTGCCAGCAGCCGGGGGACCTCTGGAAACACCATATATTTT
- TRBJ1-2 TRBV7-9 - CASSPRKGLYTF TGTGCCAGCAGCCCACGTAAGGGGCTCTACACCTTC
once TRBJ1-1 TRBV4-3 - CASSQEVGVSVTEAFF TGCGCCAGCAGCCAAGAAGTTGGTGTCTCGGTCACTGAAGCTTTCTTT
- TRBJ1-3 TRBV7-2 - CASSSYTSSGNTIYF TGTGCCAGCAGCTCATACACCAGCTCTGGAAACACCATATATTTT
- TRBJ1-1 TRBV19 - CASSIQGSTEAFF TGTGCCAGTAGTATACAGGGGTCCACTGAAGCTTTCTTT
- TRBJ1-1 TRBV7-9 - CASSLGVGGAHTLNTEAFF TGTGCCAGCAGCTTAGGGGTGGGAGGGGCCCACACCCTGAACACTGAAGCTTTCTTT
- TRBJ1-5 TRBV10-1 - CASSEYRDQPQHF TGCGCCAGCAGTGAGTACAGGGATCAGCCCCAGCATTTT
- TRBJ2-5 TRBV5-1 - CASSWGAGGETQYF TGCGCCAGCAGCTGGGGAGCAGGGGGGGAGACCCAGTACTTC
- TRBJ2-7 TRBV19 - CASSTPTVYEQYF TGTGCCAGTAGTACCCCGACAGTCTACGAGCAGTACTTC